This is a list of T cell receptor beta chains from one sample in a study of blood T cell repertoires in COVID-19. Here immunoSEQ multiplex PCR was the method, and the copy in TCRdb shows in-frame clones only, minus some. Of a few hundred thousand clones in the sample, 70% to 90% were seen once. The sample comprised peripheral blood. These receptors all come from a woman aged 45-60 years who had recovered from COVID-19. CDR3s include the opening cysteine and the closing phenylalanine or tryptophan. A D gene is named only where the DNA matches it firmly. For some rows the clone size is stated as once, few or many, or as a class when expanded; others skip it.

j_gene | abundance | v_gene | d_gene | CDR3nt | CDR3aa
TRBJ1-5 | once | TRBV28 | TRBD1 | TGTGCCAGCAGCTCGACAGGGGTAATCAATCAGCCCCAGCATTTT | CASSSTGVINQPQHF
TRBJ2-2 | NA | TRBV12-3/TRBV12-4 | NA | TGTGCCAGCAGTTCTGACACCGGGGAGCTGCTTTTT | CASSSDTGELLF
TRBJ1-1 | NA | TRBV2 | TRBD1 | TGTGCCAGCAGTACCACAAGGACAGGGGAGACTTTCTTT | CASSTTRTGETFF
TRBJ2-1 | NA | TRBV28 | NA | TGTGCCAGCAGTTTATTCCGGGGGACGCAGTTCTTC | CASSLFRGTQFF
TRBJ2-2 | NA | TRBV6-5 | NA | TGTGCCAGCAGGGCGACAGGGAACACCGGGGAGCTGTTTTTT | CASRATGNTGELFF
TRBJ2-5 | NA | TRBV29-1 | NA | TGCAGCGTTGAAAGCCCCAATAGCGGAGAGACCCAGTACTTC | CSVESPNSGETQYF
TRBJ1-5 | few | TRBV19 | NA | TGTGCCAGTAGTTGGGCCAGAAACAATCAGCCCCAGCATTTT | CASSWARNNQPQHF
TRBJ1-6 | once | TRBV3-1/TRBV3-2 | TRBD1 | TGTGCCAGCAGCGCAGCATTCCGGGACAGGGTTCGGTCACCCCTCCACTTT | CASSAAFRDRVRSPLHF
TRBJ2-7 | NA | TRBV2 | NA | TGTGCCAGTTTACAGGGAATCTACGAGCAGTACTTC | CASLQGIYEQYF
TRBJ2-3 | NA | TRBV5-1 | NA | TGCGCCAGCAGCTTCGGGGGTAGTAGCACAGATACGCAGTATTTT | CASSFGGSSTDTQYF
TRBJ2-7 | NA | TRBV28 | TRBD2 | TGTGCCAGCGGACTAGCGGGATACGAGCAGTACTTC | CASGLAGYEQYF
TRBJ1-1 | once | TRBV28 | NA | TGTGCCACCCGTCTCGAGGGAACTGAAGCTTTCTTT | CATRLEGTEAFF
TRBJ1-1 | NA | TRBV7-2 | NA | TGTGCCAGCAGCTCGCTCAGGGGTTACACTGAAGCTTTCTTT | CASSSLRGYTEAFF
TRBJ1-1 | NA | TRBV19 | TRBD1 | TGTGCCAGTAGTATTTTCCAGGGGGCGACGAACACTGAAGCTTTCTTT | CASSIFQGATNTEAFF
TRBJ2-5 | once | TRBV27 | NA | TGTGCCAGCAGTTTATACGGTCTCCGGGACTCGGGAGAGACCCAGTACTTC | CASSLYGLRDSGETQYF
TRBJ2-5 | NA | TRBV7-2 | TRBD2 | TGTGCCAGCAGCCCACAGAGCGGGAGTCAGATGCGGGTAGAGACCCAGTACTTC | CASSPQSGSQMRVETQYF
TRBJ2-2 | once | TRBV28 | TRBD1 | TGTGCCAGCAGGTCCACCGGGACAGGGCCCTTACTCGACACCGGGGAGCTGTTTTTT | CASRSTGTGPLLDTGELFF
TRBJ2-3 | NA | TRBV25-1 | NA | TGTGCCAGCAGTGAATATGCCGGGACTGGCTTCTCAGATACGCAGTATTTT | CASSEYAGTGFSDTQYF
TRBJ2-7 | NA | TRBV6-6 | TRBD2 | TGTGCCAGCAGTACAACTAGCGGGGGGGCCACATACGAGCAGTACTTC | CASSTTSGGATYEQYF
TRBJ1-1 | NA | TRBV13 | NA | TGTGCCAGCAGCTTCCAGGGTACTGAAGCTTTCTTT | CASSFQGTEAFF
TRBJ1-2 | few | TRBV27 | NA | TGTGCCAGCAGTTGGTCGCAGGCGAACTATGGCTACACCTTC | CASSWSQANYGYTF
TRBJ1-2 | few | TRBV7-2 | TRBD1 | TGTGCCAGCAGCTTAGCAGGGGGCACCTATGGCTACACCTTC | CASSLAGGTYGYTF
TRBJ1-2 | NA | TRBV27 | NA | TGTGCCAGCAGTCCCCGGACACCTGTCTATGGCTACACCTTC | CASSPRTPVYGYTF
TRBJ1-2 | NA | TRBV5-6 | TRBD1 | TGTGCCAGCAGCTTGGCCGGGACAGTGCATAACTATGGCTACACCTTC | CASSLAGTVHNYGYTF
TRBJ1-4 | NA | TRBV29-1 | NA | TGCAGCGTCTCGGGGGTCGATGAAAAACTGTTTTTT | CSVSGVDEKLFF
TRBJ2-2 | NA | TRBV24-1 | NA | TGTGCCACCAGTGATCCCAGATCAGATACCGGGGAGCTGTTTTTT | CATSDPRSDTGELFF
TRBJ1-1 | NA | TRBV16 | NA | TGTGCCAGCAGCCCCATGGGTCTGGGCAACACTGAAGCTTTCTTT | CASSPMGLGNTEAFF
TRBJ1-3 | NA | TRBV6-5 | NA | TGTGCCAGCAGTTACACGAGCACTGGAAACACCATATATTTT | CASSYTSTGNTIYF
TRBJ2-7 | NA | TRBV5-8 | TRBD1 | TGTGCCAGCAGCTCGGGACAGGGGGCTTCGGACGAGCAGTACTTC | CASSSGQGASDEQYF
TRBJ2-1 | NA | TRBV27 | NA | TGTGCCAGCAAGGCAGGGGTGAATGAGCAGTTCTTC | CASKAGVNEQFF
TRBJ2-3 | NA | TRBV18 | NA | TGTGCCAGCTCCCTGGGAGGTGATACGCAGTATTTT | CASSLGGDTQYF
TRBJ2-1 | NA | TRBV10-3 | NA | TGTGCCATCAGTGAGTCGCCAGAATACAATGAGCAGTTCTTC | CAISESPEYNEQFF
TRBJ1-4 | NA | TRBV10-3 | NA | TGTGCCATCAGTGAACGGGGAGGGAATGAAAAACTGTTTTTT | CAISERGGNEKLFF
TRBJ1-2 | NA | TRBV28 | NA | NA | CASSSSDRTERNGYTF
TRBJ1-1 | NA | TRBV5-5 | NA | TGTGCCAGCAGCAGCGGCAGGGGGAACACTGAAGCTTTCTTT | CASSSGRGNTEAFF
TRBJ2-5 | NA | TRBV28 | TRBD2 | TGTGCCAGTCAATCGGGGGGGCGAGAGACCCAGTACTTC | CASQSGGRETQYF
TRBJ1-1 | NA | TRBV10-1 | NA | TGCGCCAGCAGTGACGGGACTGAAGCTTTCTTT | CASSDGTEAFF
TRBJ2-1 | NA | TRBV28 | TRBD2 | TGTGCCAGCAGTAGTGGGACTAGCGGGAGGGGTGAGCAGTTCTTC | CASSSGTSGRGEQFF
TRBJ2-5 | NA | TRBV28 | TRBD2 | TGTGCCAGCAGTCCCTTATGGGGGGGTGGCAATGAGACCCAGTACTTC | CASSPLWGGGNETQYF
TRBJ2-3 | NA | TRBV7-3 | TRBD2 | TGTGCCAGCAGCCCTAGCGGGAGTGGCACAGATACGCAGTATTTT | CASSPSGSGTDTQYF
TRBJ1-6 | NA | TRBV5-5 | TRBD1 | TGTGCCAGCAGCTTGTTGGAGACAGGGGGGCTTTCACCCCTCCACTTT | CASSLLETGGLSPLHF
TRBJ1-5 | NA | TRBV6-5 | NA | TGTGCCAGCAGTCAGGGGTTCCGTCAGCCCCAGCATTTT | CASSQGFRQPQHF
TRBJ2-1 | once | TRBV7-9 | NA | TGTGCCAGCAGCTTCTCCCATGAGCAGTTCTTC | CASSFSHEQFF
TRBJ2-1 | NA | TRBV28 | NA | TGTGCCAGCAGTTTGGAGCGGAATGAGCAGTTCTTC | CASSLERNEQFF
TRBJ2-3 | NA | TRBV9 | TRBD2 | TGTGCCAGCAGCAAGACTAGCGGGAGACAGATAGCAGATACGCAGTATTTT | CASSKTSGRQIADTQYF
TRBJ2-1 | once | TRBV15 | NA | TGTGCCACCAGCAGCCGGCACGCCTACGGGAATGAGCAGTTCTTC | CATSSRHAYGNEQFF
TRBJ1-2 | NA | TRBV6-5 | NA | TGTGCCAGCAAGGCAGCGAACTATGGCTACACCTTC | CASKAANYGYTF
TRBJ2-3 | once | TRBV3-1/TRBV3-2 | TRBD2 | TGTGCCAGCAGCCCTCCTAGCGGGAGGGGCACAGATACGCAGTATTTT | CASSPPSGRGTDTQYF
TRBJ2-7 | NA | TRBV9 | NA | TGTGCCAGCAGCTCCGGGCGTCTAGCCGATTTGGACGAGCAGTACTTC | CASSSGRLADLDEQYF